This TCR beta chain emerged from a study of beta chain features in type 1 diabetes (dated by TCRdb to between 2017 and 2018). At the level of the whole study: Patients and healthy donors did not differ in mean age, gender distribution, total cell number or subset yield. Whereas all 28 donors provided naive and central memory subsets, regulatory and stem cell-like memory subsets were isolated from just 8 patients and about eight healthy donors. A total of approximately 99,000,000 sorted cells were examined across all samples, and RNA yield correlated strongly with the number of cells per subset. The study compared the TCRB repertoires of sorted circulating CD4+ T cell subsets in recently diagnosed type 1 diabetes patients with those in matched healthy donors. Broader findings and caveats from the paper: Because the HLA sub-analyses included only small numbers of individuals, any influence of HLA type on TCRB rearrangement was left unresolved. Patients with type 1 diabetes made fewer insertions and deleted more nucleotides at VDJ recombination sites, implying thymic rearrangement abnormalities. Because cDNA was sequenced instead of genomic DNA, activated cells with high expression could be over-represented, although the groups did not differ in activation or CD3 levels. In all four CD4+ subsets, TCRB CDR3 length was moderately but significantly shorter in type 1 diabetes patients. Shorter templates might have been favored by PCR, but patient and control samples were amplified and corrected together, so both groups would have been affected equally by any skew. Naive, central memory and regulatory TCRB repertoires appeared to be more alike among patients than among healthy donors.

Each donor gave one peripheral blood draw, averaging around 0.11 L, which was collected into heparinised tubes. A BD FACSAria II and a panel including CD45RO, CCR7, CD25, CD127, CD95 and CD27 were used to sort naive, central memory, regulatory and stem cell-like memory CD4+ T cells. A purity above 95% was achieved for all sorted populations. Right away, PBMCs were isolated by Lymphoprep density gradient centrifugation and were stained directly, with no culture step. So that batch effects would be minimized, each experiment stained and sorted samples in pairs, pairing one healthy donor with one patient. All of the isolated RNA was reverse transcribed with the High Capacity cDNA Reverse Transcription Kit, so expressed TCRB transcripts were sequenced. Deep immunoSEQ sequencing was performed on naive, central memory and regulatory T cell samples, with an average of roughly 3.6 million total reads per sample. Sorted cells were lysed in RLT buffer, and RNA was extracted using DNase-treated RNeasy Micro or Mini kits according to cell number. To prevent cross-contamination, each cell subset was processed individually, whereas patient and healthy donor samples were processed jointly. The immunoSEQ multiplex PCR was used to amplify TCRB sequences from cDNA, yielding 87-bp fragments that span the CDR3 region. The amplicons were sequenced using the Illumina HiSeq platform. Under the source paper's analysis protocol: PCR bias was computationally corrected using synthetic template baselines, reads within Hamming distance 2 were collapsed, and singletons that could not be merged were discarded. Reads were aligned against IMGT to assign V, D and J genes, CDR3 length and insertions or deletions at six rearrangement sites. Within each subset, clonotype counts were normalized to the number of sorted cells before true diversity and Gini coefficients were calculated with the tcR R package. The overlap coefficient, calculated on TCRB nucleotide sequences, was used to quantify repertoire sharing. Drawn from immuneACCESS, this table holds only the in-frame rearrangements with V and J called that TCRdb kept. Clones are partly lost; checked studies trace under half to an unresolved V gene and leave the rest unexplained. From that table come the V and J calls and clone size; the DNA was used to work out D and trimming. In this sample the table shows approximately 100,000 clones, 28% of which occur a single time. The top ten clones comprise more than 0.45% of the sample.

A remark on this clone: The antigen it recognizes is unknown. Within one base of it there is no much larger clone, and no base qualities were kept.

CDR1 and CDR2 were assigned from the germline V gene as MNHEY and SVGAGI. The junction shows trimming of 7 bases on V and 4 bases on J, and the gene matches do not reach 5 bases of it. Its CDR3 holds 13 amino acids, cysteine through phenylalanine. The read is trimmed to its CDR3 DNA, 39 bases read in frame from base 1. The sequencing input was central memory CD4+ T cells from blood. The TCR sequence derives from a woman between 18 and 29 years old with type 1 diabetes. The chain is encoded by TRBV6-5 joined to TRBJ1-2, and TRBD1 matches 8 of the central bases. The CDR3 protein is CASTPGTGYGYTF. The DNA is TGTGCCAGCACCCCCGGGACAGGCTATGGCTACACCTTC.